This T cell receptor beta chain was sequenced for a study of beta chain features in type 1 diabetes. The whole isolated RNA underwent reverse transcription, so sequencing captured expressed TCRB transcripts. The average read count of naive, central memory and regulatory T cell samples was about 3.57 million. The method was immunoSEQ multiplex PCR; TCRdb's version includes in-frame clones alone and lacks a portion of them. The repertoire holds about 360,000 clones, over 10% seen once, with about 0.017% in the top ten. Study-wide points: High TCR expression in some cells could lead to their over-representation in cDNA sequencing.

Concerning this clone: The antigen is not known.

Germline V CDR1 and CDR2: SNHLY, FYNNEI. The CDR3 has 14 amino acids. J gave up 4 bases and V 8 bases, and 10 bases lay outside the gene matches. The rearrangement uses TRBV2 and TRBJ2-7, with 8 nucleotides matching TRBD1. This clonotype was sampled from a man younger than 35 in good health. The sequenced sample was naive CD4+ T cells from blood. The CDR3 loop reads CASEWGQGAYEQYF. The DNA for the CDR3 is TGTGCCAGCGAGTGGGGGCAGGGGGCGTACGAGCAGTACTTC.